This T cell receptor (beta chain) derives from a study of blood T cell repertoires in COVID-19. At the level of the study: T cells, B-cell-depleted T cells, or PBMCs supplied cDNA or gDNA.

Assay used: immunoSEQ multiplex PCR; TCRdb lists only in-frame clones, some missing. Here the sample spans tens of thousands of clones, roughly 81% being singletons. Germline V gene data show CDR1 as KGHSH and CDR2 as LQKENI. The CDR3 spans 15 residues. V shed 6 bases and J 3 bases; nucleotides not matched to a gene: 4. This TCR derives from a woman in her 70s with acute or convalescent COVID-19. Source material: peripheral blood. The chain uses TRBV18 and TRBJ1-5, with TRBD1 matching 11 bases. CDR3 loop: CASSRTGGSNQPQHF. CDR3 DNA sequence: TGTGCCAGCTCTCGGACAGGGGGCTCCAATCAGCCCCAGCATTTT.